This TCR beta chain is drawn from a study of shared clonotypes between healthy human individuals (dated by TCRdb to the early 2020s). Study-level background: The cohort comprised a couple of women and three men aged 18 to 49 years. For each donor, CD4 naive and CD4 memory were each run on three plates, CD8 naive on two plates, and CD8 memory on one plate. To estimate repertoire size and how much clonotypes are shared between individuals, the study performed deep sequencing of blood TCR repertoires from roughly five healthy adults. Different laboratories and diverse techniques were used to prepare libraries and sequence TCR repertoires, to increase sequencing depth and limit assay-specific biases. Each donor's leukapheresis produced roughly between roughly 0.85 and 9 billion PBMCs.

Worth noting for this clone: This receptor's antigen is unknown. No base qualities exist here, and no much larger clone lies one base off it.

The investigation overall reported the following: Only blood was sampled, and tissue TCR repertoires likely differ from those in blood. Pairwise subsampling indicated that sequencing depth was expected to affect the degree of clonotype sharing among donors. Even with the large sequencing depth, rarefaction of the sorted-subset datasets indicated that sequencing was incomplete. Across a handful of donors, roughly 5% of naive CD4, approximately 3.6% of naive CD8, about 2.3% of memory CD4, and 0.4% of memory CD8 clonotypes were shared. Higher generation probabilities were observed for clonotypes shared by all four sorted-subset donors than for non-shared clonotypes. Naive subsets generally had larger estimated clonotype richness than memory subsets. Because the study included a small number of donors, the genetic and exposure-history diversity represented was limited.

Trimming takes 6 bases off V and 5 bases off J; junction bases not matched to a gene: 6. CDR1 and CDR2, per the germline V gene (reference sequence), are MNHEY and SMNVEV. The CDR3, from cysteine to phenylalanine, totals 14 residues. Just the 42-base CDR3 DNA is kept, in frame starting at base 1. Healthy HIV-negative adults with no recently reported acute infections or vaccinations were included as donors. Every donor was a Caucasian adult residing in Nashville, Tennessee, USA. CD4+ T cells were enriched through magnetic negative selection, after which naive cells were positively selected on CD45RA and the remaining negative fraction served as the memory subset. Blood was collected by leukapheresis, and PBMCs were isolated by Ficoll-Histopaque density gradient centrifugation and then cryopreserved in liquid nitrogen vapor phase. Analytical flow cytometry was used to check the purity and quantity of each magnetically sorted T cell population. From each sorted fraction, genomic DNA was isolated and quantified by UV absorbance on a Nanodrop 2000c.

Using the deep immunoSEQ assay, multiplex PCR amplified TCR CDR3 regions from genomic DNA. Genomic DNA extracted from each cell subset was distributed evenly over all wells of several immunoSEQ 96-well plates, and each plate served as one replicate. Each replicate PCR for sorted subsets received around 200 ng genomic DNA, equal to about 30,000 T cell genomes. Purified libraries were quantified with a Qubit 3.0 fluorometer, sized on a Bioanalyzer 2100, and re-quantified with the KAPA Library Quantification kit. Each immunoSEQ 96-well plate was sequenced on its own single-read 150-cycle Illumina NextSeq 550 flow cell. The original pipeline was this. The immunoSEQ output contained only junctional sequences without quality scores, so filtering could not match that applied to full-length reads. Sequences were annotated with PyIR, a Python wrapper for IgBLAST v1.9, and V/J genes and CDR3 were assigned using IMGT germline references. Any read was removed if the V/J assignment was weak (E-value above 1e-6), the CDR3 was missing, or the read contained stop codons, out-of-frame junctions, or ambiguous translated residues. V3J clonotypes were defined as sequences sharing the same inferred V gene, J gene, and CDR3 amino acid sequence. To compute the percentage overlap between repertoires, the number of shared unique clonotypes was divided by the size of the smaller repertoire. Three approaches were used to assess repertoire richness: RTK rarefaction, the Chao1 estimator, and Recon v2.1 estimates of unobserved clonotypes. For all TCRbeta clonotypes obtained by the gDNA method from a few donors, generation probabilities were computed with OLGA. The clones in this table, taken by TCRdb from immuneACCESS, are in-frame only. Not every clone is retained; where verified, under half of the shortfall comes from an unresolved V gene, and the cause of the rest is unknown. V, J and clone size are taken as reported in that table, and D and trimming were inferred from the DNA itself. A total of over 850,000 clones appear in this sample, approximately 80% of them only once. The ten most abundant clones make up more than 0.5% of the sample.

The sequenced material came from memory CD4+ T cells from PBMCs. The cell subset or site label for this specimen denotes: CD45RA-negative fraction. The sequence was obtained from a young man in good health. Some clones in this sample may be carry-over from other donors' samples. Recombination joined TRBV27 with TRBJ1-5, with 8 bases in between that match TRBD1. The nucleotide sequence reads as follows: TGTGCCAGCAGCTCGGACAGGGCCTATCAGCCCCAGCATTTT. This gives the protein CASSSDRAYQPQHF.